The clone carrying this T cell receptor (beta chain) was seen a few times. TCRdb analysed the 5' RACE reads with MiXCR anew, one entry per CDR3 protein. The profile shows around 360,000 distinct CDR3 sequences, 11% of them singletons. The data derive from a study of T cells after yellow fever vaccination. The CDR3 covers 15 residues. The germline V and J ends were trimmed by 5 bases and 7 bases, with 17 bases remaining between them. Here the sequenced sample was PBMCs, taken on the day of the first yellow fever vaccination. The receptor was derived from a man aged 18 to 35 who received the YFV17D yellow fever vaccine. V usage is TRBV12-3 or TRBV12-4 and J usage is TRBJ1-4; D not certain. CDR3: CASSPQVTGSEKLFF. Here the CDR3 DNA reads TGTGCCAGCAGTCCTCAAGTTACCGGCTCTGAAAAACTGTTTTTT.